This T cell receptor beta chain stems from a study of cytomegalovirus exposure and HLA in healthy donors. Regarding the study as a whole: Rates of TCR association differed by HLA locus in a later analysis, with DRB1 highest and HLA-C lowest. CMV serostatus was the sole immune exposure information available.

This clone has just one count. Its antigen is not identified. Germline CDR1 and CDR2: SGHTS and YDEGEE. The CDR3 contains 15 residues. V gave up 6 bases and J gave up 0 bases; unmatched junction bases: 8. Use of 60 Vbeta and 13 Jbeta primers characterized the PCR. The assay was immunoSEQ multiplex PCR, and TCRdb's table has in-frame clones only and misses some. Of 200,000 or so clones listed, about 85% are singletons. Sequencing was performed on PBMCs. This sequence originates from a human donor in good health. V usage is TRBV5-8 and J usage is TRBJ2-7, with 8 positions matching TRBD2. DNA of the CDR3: TGTGCCAGCACCCGTAGCGGGACCCTCTCCTACGAGCAGTACTTC. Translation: CASTRSGTLSYEQYF.